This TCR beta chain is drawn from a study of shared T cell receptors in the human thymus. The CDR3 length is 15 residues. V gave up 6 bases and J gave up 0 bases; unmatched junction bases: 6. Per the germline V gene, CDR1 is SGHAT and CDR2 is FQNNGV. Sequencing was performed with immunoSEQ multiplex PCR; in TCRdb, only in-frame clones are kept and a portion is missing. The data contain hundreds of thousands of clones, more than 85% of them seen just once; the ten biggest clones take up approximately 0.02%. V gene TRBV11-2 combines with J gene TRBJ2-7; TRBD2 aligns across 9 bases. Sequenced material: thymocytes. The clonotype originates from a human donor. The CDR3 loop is CASRTLAGHSYEQYF. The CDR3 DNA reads TGTGCCAGCAGGACCCTAGCGGGGCACTCCTACGAGCAGTACTTC.